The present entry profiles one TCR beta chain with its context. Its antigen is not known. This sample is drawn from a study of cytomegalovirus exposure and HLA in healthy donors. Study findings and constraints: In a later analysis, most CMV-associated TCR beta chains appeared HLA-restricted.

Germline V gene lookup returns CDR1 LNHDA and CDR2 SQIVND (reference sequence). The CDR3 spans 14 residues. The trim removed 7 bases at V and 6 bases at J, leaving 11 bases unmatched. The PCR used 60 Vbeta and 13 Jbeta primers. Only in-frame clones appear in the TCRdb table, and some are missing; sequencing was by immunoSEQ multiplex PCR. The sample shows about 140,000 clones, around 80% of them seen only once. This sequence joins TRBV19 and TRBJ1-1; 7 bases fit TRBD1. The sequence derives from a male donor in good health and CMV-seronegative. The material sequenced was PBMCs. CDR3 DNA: TGTGCCAGTAAGCAGACAGGGTTCGGACCTGAAGCTTTCTTT. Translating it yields CASKQTGFGPEAFF.